This passage covers 19 T cell receptor beta chains from one sample sequenced in a study of control samples from healthy donors and cancer patients. TCRdb's table, derived via immunoSEQ multiplex PCR, lists solely in-frame clones and lacks some. The data show more than 85,000 clones, about 92% seen once. Sequencing was done on a sample of blood. The source is a woman aged 18 to 35 in good health.

V and J are TRBV19 and TRBJ2-4; 8 nucleotides line up with TRBD2. CDR3 size: 16 residues. Germline V lookup: CDR1 LNHDA, CDR2 SQIVND (reference sequence). Trimming removed 5 bases from V and 9 bases from J; junction bases left unmatched: 15. CDR3 protein: CASSPDPGGVRSIQYF. CDR3 nucleotide sequence: TGTGCCAGTAGTCCCGACCCCGGGGGGGTAAGGAGCATTCAGTACTTC. Using reference TRBV19 and TRBJ2-4 for the parts outside the CDR3, the full variable domain is DGGITQSPKYLFRKEGQNVTLSCEQNLNHDAMYWYRQDPGQGLRLIYYSQIVNDFQKGDIAEGYSVSREKKESFPLTVTSAQKNPTAFYLCASSPDPGGVRSIQYFGAGTRLSVL.

The rearrangement links TRBV9 to TRBJ2-1; 9 nucleotides match TRBD2. CDR1 and CDR2 from the germline V gene are SGDLS and YYNGEE. The trim removed 3 bases at V and 4 bases at J, leaving 5 bases unmatched. The CDR3 consists of 15 residues. This CDR3 is CASSALAGYYNEQFF. CDR3 DNA sequence: TGTGCCAGCAGCGCCCTAGCGGGGTATTACAATGAGCAGTTCTTC.

The rearrangement links TRBV4-2 to TRBJ1-5; the D gene is possibly TRBD1 (6 bases). CDR3 length: 12 residues. The V and J ends lost 7 bases and 4 bases respectively, with 8 bases between them. Germline loops: CDR1 LGHNA, CDR2 YNFKEQ. For the CDR3, the DNA is TGTGCCAGCAAGGGGGAAAATCAGCCCCAGCATTTT. Encoded protein: CASKGENQPQHF.

This rearrangement joins TRBV4-1 to TRBJ2-3; D is ambiguous. Trimming pared 0 bases from V and 5 bases from J, leaving 6 bases between. The CDR3 is 13 amino acids. Per the germline V gene, CDR1 is MGHRA and CDR2 is YSYEKL. CDR3 sequence: CASSQDLGDTQYF. Here the CDR3 DNA reads TGCGCCAGCAGCCAAGATTTGGGAGATACGCAGTATTTT.

Remarks on this clone: The same CDR3 can be traced to other DNA sequences in this sample. The chain combines TRBV6-6 with TRBJ2-7; D is perhaps TRBD2 (5 bases). CDR1 is MNHNY, CDR2 SVGAGI, per germline (reference sequence). The CDR3 totals 12 residues. Trimming took off 0 bases at V and 5 bases at J, with 5 bases between the two ends. Written as DNA, the CDR3 is TGTGCCAGCAGTTACTCGAGGGACGAGCAGTACTTC. This sequence encodes CASSYSRDEQYF.

The chain couples TRBV28 to TRBJ2-7, with 10 bases fitting TRBD2. This CDR3 has 14 residues. The V gene end was trimmed by 6 bases and the J gene end by 6 bases; junction bases not matched to a gene: 8. Germline V gives CDR1 MDHEN, CDR2 SYDVKM. The CDR3 reads CASSRRAGGLEQYF. The CDR3 bases are TGTGCCAGCAGCCGCCGAGCGGGAGGGCTCGAGCAGTACTTC.

CDR3 sequence (DNA): TGTGCCAGCAGTGAACCGGGTAGGCAGCAAGCCTATGGCTACACCTTC. Translation: CASSEPGRQQAYGYTF. V usage is TRBV25-1 and J usage is TRBJ1-2; D ambiguous. This CDR3 is built from 16 residues. Germline lookup yields CDR1 MGHDK and CDR2 SYGVNS. V dropped 2 bases and J dropped 4 bases, with 17 bases sitting between them.

The rearrangement uses TRBV11-3 and TRBJ2-7; 13 nucleotides match TRBD2. V gave up 5 bases and J gave up 3 bases; unmatched junction bases: 13. The CDR3 covers 18 residues. Germline CDR1 reads SGHNT; CDR2 reads YENEEA. Here the CDR3 DNA reads TGTGCCAGCAGCGAGAGGGGACTAGCGGGACCGGTCCTCTACGAGCAGTACTTC. Protein sequence: CASSERGLAGPVLYEQYF.

The chain employs TRBV6-1 and TRBJ1-6; 9 bases are shared with TRBD1. V was pared by 2 bases and J by 7 bases, with 6 bases of the junction left unmatched. The germline gives CDR1 MNHNS, CDR2 SASEGT. This CDR3 has 16 residues. The CDR3 spells CASSEYSGTGNSPLHF. DNA of the CDR3: TGTGCCAGCAGTGAATACTCCGGGACAGGGAATTCACCCCTCCACTTT.

The V call is TRBV15, the J call TRBJ1-2; the match to TRBD1 covers 7 bases. After removal of 8 bases from V and 4 bases from J, the junction contained 16 bases not matched to a gene. Germline CDR1 LNHNV, CDR2 YYDKDF (reference sequence). The CDR3 is 16 amino acids. Here the CDR3 DNA reads TGTGCCACCCTCAGTGGGGCGGCAGGGGACAGCTATGGCTACACCTTC. Translated, it gives CATLSGAAGDSYGYTF. Together with reference TRBV15 and TRBJ1-2, the CDR3 gives the full variable domain: DAMVIQNPRYQVTQFGKPVTLSCSQTLNHNVMYWYQQKSSQAPKLLFHYYDKDFNNEADTPDNFQSRRPNTSFCFLDIRSPGLGDTAMYLCATLSGAAGDSYGYTFGSGTRLTVV.

The chain combines TRBV7-9 with TRBJ1-1, with D maybe TRBD1 (6 bases). The CDR3 has 13 residues. Deletions cut 4 bases from V and 7 bases from J, with 13 bases between. Germline V gene data show CDR1 as SEHNR and CDR2 as FQNEAQ (reference sequence). The CDR3 protein is CASSSTAGVEAFF. DNA of the CDR3: TGTGCCAGCAGCTCTACCGCAGGGGTTGAAGCTTTCTTT. The variable domain in full, with the rest retrieved from reference TRBV7-9 and TRBJ1-1, is DTGVSQNPRHKITKRGQNVTFRCDPISEHNRLYWYRQTLGQGPEFLTYFQNEAQLEKSRLLSDRFSAERPKGSFSTLEIQRTEQGDSAMYLCASSSTAGVEAFFGQGTRLTVV.

V gene TRBV6-5 combines with J gene TRBJ2-3; 10 nucleotides agree with TRBD2. V lost 5 bases, J lost 2 bases, and 4 bases stayed unmatched. CDR1 and CDR2 from the germline V gene are MNHEY and SVGAGI. CDR3 length: 15 amino acids. The chain's CDR3 is CASSPGTSDTDTQYF. The CDR3, as DNA: TGTGCCAGCAGTCCTGGGACTAGCGACACAGATACGCAGTATTTT.

The CDR3 region has the DNA TGTGCCTGGAGTGTAACTCGGTTGAGGTCAGATACGCAGTATTTT. Its protein product is CAWSVTRLRSDTQYF. The V and J genes are TRBV30 and TRBJ2-3; D remains ambiguous. Per germline, CDR1 GTSNPN and CDR2 SVGIG (reference sequence). V lost 0 bases and J lost 4, with 14 bases in between. The CDR3 covers 15 residues.

The chain recombines TRBV28 with TRBJ1-2; D gene unclear. With 2 bases removed from V and 5 bases from J, the gap between germline ends came to 9 bases. CDR1 and CDR2 from the germline V gene are MDHEN and SYDVKM. This CDR3 is 13 amino acids long. CDR3 coding DNA: TGTGCCAGCAGTTTAACTCGGGAGTATGGCTACACCTTC. It is translated as CASSLTREYGYTF.

The chain carries TRBV5-5 and TRBJ2-3; 7 nucleotides match TRBD1. Trimming cost V 4 bases and J 4 bases; bases outside gene matches: 6. The germline CDR1 and CDR2 sequences are SGHKS and YYEKEE (reference sequence). The CDR3 runs to 14 residues. CDR3 DNA: TGTGCCAGCAGCCGACAGGGTCCCCCAGATACGCAGTATTTT. It translates to CASSRQGPPDTQYF.

The V call is TRBV6-4, the J call TRBJ1-1; D unresolved. V was pared by 6 bases and J by 6 bases, with 8 bases between. This CDR3 spans 11 amino acids. Germline CDR1 MRHNA, CDR2 SNTAGT. For the CDR3, the DNA is TGTGCCAGCAGGTCCGGGGCTGAAGCTTTCTTT. It translates to CASRSGAEAFF.

The V call is TRBV18, the J call TRBJ1-2; maybe TRBD1 (6 bases). The V end was cut by 2 bases, the J end by 7 bases, with 11 bases between. Germline V gene data show CDR1 as KGHSH and CDR2 as LQKENI. This CDR3 comprises 13 residues. The CDR3 nucleotides read TGTGCCAGCTCACCAACGGGGGGCGTTGGCTACACCTTC. Amino acid sequence: CASSPTGGVGYTF.

This rearrangement joins TRBV5-1 to TRBJ2-1; 9 bases align to TRBD2. After removal of 4 bases from V and 5 bases from J, the junction contained 4 bases not matched to a gene. This CDR3 has 14 residues. Germline lookup yields CDR1 SGHRS and CDR2 YFSETQ. The CDR3 DNA is TGCGCCAGCAGCGTAGCGGGGGTCAACAATGAGCAGTTCTTC. The encoded protein is CASSVAGVNNEQFF. Full variable domain (outside the CDR3, taken from reference TRBV5-1 and TRBJ2-1): KAGVTQTPRYLIKTRGQQVTLSCSPISGHRSVSWYQQTPGQGLQFLFEYFSETQRNKGNFPGRFSGRQFSNSRSEMNVSTLELGDSALYLCASSVAGVNNEQFFGPGTRLTVL.

This sequence joins TRBV2 and TRBJ1-3; tentative D call: TRBD1 (5 bases). CDR1 is SNHLY, CDR2 FYNNEI, per germline. This CDR3 is 13 amino acids long. V dropped 11 bases and J dropped 3 bases, with 14 bases sitting between them. This chain's CDR3 is CAHPGRNGNTIYF. The CDR3 nucleotides are TGTGCCCACCCAGGGAGGAATGGAAACACCATATATTTT.